This T cell receptor beta chain originates from a study of PD-1 blockade in classical Hodgkin lymphoma. Findings and limits, study-wide: Whatever underlies the repertoire differences (possibly disease activity or prior therapy) remains undefined. Compared with healthy donors, newly diagnosed patients reportedly showed lower baseline TCR diversity. While CD8+ TCR diversity did not rise significantly by C4D1, CD4+ TCR diversity did.

Measured with immunoSEQ multiplex PCR; TCRdb has only the in-frame clones, and not every one. This sample has tens of thousands of clones, with 93% found just once. Relapses following autologous stem cell transplantation were seen in all patients, with brentuximab vedotin exposure varying. With regard to this clone: Its antigen is unknown.

The CDR3 totals 14 residues. Trimming cost V 7 bases and J 3 bases; bases outside gene matches: 9. Germline V gene lookup returns CDR1 LNHDA and CDR2 SQIVND (reference sequence). This clonotype was sampled from a human donor with classical Hodgkin lymphoma. V gene TRBV19 combines with J gene TRBJ2-7; 7 positions match TRBD2. The sample here was peripheral blood mononuclear cells (PBMCs), taken at baseline. CDR3 residues: CASTPSGEHYEQYF. In nucleotides, the CDR3 is TGTGCCAGTACCCCTAGCGGAGAACACTACGAGCAGTACTTC.